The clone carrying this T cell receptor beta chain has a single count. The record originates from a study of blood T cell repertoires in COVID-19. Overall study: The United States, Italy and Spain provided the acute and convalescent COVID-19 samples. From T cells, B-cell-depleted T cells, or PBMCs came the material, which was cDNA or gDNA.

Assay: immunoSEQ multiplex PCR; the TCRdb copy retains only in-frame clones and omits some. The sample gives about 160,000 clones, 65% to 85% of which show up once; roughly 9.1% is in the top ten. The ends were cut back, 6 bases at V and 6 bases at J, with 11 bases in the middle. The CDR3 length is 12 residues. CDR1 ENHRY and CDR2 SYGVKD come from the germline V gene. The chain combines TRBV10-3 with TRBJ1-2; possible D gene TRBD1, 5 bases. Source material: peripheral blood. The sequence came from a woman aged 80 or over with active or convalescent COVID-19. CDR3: CAIRTAVDGYTF. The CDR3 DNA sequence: TGTGCCATCAGGACAGCCGTCGATGGCTACACCTTC.